The clone carrying this T cell receptor beta chain was counted a single time. Its antigen is still unknown. The data were taken from a study of shared clonotypes between healthy human individuals. Study observations and caveats: Of the naive CD4 clonotypes, roughly 5% were shared across a handful of donors.

The V gene end was trimmed by 2 bases and the J gene end by 8 bases; junction bases not matched to a gene: 3. The length of the CDR3 is 13 residues. Germline V gene sequence: CDR1 SGHRS, CDR2 YFSETQ. Generated by immunoSEQ multiplex PCR, the TCRdb table keeps only in-frame clones and is missing some. The sample lists roughly 2,300,000 clones, around 90% occurring once. The rearrangement uses TRBV5-1 and TRBJ2-1; 8 bases fit TRBD1. This receptor was taken from a man aged 18-30 years in good health. Some clones in this sample may be carry-over from other donors' samples. Sequences were obtained from naive CD4+ T cells from PBMCs. Regarding subset: CD45RA+ positively selected. CDR3 nucleotide sequence: TGCGCCAGCAGCTTTGGACAGGGATATGAGCAGTTCTTC. This codes for CASSFGQGYEQFF. The entire variable domain, with the rest obtained from reference TRBV5-1 and TRBJ2-1, is as follows: KAGVTQTPRYLIKTRGQQVTLSCSPISGHRSVSWYQQTPGQGLQFLFEYFSETQRNKGNFPGRFSGRQFSNSRSEMNVSTLELGDSALYLCASSFGQGYEQFFGPGTRLTVL.